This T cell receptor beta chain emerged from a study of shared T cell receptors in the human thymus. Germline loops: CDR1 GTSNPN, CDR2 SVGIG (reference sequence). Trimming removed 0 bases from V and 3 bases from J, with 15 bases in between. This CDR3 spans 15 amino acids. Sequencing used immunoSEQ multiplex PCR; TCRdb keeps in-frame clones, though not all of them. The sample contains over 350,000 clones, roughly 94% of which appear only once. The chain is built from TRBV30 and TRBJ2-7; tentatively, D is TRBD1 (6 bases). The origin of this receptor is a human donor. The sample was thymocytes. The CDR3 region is CAWSVADQGGYEQYF. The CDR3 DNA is TGTGCCTGGAGTGTCGCCGATCAAGGGGGCTACGAGCAGTACTTC.